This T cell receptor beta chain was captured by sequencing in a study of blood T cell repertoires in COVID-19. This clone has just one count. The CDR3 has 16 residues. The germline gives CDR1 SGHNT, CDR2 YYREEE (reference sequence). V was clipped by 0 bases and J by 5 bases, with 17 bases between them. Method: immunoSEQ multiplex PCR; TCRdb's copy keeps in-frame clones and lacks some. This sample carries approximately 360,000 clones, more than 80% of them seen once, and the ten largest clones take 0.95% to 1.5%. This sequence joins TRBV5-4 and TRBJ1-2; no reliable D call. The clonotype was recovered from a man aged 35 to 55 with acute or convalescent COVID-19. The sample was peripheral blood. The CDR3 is CASSLARTEALYGYTF. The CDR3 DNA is TGTGCCAGCAGCTTGGCCCGGACGGAGGCTTTATATGGCTACACCTTC.